The 7 T cell receptor beta chains below all came from one sample that was sequenced in a study of blood T cell repertoires in COVID-19 (TCRdb year 2020). The library was made by the immunoSEQ multiplex PCR assay. Held by TCRdb, this immuneACCESS table contains in-frame sequences only and omits some clones. Under half of the omission traces to an unresolved V gene where checked; the cause of the rest is unknown. This sample is represented by about 110,000 clones; 71% of them were singletons. In total, the top ten clones hold about 2% of the sample. The sequenced sample was peripheral blood. These receptors originate from a woman aged 40 to 50 with acute or convalescent COVID-19.

This sequence joins TRBV19 and TRBJ1-4; D gene ambiguous. The CDR3 consists of 11 residues. V lost 9 bases, J lost 7 bases, and 9 bases lay in between. Germline values: CDR1 LNHDA, CDR2 SQIVND (reference sequence). In DNA form, the CDR3 reads TGTGCCAGCAAAGAGGGTGAAAAACTGTTTTTT. It codes for CASKEGEKLFF.

The chain employs TRBV13 and TRBJ2-5; 9 bases align to TRBD2. CDR1 and CDR2 from the germline V gene are PRHDT and FYEKMQ (reference sequence). Germline trimming cut 5 bases from V and 5 bases from J; bases unmatched to any gene: 6. This CDR3 comprises 14 residues. The CDR3 DNA sequence: TGTGCCAGCAGCCCAATAGCGGGGGCGGAGACCCAGTACTTC. Translation: CASSPIAGAETQYF. The entire variable domain, with the rest obtained from reference TRBV13 and TRBJ2-5, is as follows: AAGVIQSPRHLIKEKRETATLKCYPIPRHDTVYWYQQGPGQDPQFLISFYEKMQSDKGSIPDRFSAQQFSDYHSELNMSSLELGDSALYFCASSPIAGAETQYFGPGTRLLVL.

The rearrangement joins TRBV9 to TRBJ2-5; 7 bases match TRBD2. V was clipped by 0 bases and J by 4 bases; unmatched bases: 6. The CDR3 covers 15 residues. CDR1 is SGDLS, CDR2 YYNGEE, per germline. Written as DNA, the CDR3 is TGTGCCAGCAGCGTAGGACCCGGGGGGTCAGAGACCCAGTACTTC. Its translation: CASSVGPGGSETQYF.

The chain recombines TRBV6-1 with TRBJ1-4; D remains ambiguous. The germline V and J ends were trimmed by 0 bases and 10 bases, with 6 bases remaining between them. This CDR3 is 12 amino acids long. Per the germline V gene, CDR1 is MNHNS and CDR2 is SASEGT. CDR3 protein: CASSEARGKLFF. Written as DNA, the CDR3 is TGTGCCAGCAGTGAAGCGCGGGGAAAACTGTTTTTT.

V and J are TRBV2 and TRBJ2-2, with 12 nucleotides matching TRBD2. V was pared by 4 bases and J by 4 bases, with 4 bases of the junction left unmatched. CDR1 is SNHLY and CDR2 is FYNNEI in the germline V gene. The CDR3 is 16 amino acids. The CDR3 DNA reads TGTGCCAGCAGTGGTACTAGCGGGGGGAGCACCGGGGAGCTGTTTTTT. Protein: CASSGTSGGSTGELFF.

The gene calls are TRBV4-1 and TRBJ1-2, with 8 bases lining up with TRBD1. Unmatched junction bases numbered 2, after V lost 4 bases and J lost 1 base. CDR1 and CDR2 from the germline V gene are MGHRA and YSYEKL. This CDR3 is 14 amino acids long. The CDR3 DNA follows: TGCGCCAGCAGCCGGGACAGGTTTAACTATGGCTACACCTTC. This codes for CASSRDRFNYGYTF.

This clone showed up just a few times. The gene calls are TRBV7-7 and TRBJ2-5; 7 bases map to TRBD1. The CDR3 has 15 residues. Germline V gives CDR1 SSHAT, CDR2 FNYEAQ (reference sequence). V lost 1 base to trimming and J lost 2 bases; unmatched junction nucleotides: 4. CDR3 sequence (DNA): TGTGCCAGCAGCTTAGACGGACAGGCGCAAGAGACCCAGTACTTC. This gives the protein CASSLDGQAQETQYF.